A single T cell receptor (beta chain) is shown here with its context. Its target is not known. The V gene lost 7 bases and the J gene lost 2 bases, with 17 bases spanning the gap. This CDR3 comprises 15 residues. From germline, CDR1 is MNHNS and CDR2 SASEGT. All donors were Caucasian adults living in Nashville, Tennessee. What was sequenced on ten immunoSEQ deep assay plates was unsorted PBMC DNA. The data were produced by immunoSEQ multiplex PCR, yet TCRdb's version contains in-frame clones alone and is incomplete. Altogether fewer than 600,000 clones are present, 75% to 85% being singletons, with the ten largest covering roughly 13%. The data were obtained in a study of shared clonotypes between healthy human individuals. Study overall: Sampling drew on donors who were two women and a few men aged 18 to 49.

Study-level points and caveats: The study drew on few donors, limiting represented genetic and exposure-history diversity.

The sequence was obtained from a woman aged 40 to 50 in good health. Some clones in this sample may be carry-over from other donors' samples. The chain links TRBV6-1 to TRBJ1-2; D is ambiguous. The source material was PBMCs. CDR3 protein: CASIGNPFTNYGYTF. In DNA form, the CDR3 reads TGTGCCAGCATCGGAAATCCCTTTACAAACTATGGCTACACCTTC.